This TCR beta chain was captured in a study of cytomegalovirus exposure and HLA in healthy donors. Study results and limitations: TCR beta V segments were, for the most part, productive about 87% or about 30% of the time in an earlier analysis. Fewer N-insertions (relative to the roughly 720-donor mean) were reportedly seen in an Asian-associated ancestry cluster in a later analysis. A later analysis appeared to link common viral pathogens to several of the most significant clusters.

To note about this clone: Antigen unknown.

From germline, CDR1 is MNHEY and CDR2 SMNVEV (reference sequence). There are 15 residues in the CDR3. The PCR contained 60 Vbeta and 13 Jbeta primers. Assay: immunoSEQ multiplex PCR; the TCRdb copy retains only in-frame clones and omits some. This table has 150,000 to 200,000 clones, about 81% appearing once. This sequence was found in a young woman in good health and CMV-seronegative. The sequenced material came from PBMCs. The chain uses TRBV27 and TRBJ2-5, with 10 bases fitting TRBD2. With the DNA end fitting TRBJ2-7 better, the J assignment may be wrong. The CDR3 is CASSRSSGSSYEQYF. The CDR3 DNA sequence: TGTGCCAGCAGCCGATCTAGCGGGAGCTCCTACGAGCAGTACTTC.